The 26 T cell receptor beta chains in this list originate from one sample, sequenced in a study of OX40 agonist ivuxolimab in advanced cancers. Clones were sequenced by immunoSEQ multiplex PCR, and TCRdb holds only the in-frame ones, with some missing. Here the sample spans about 100,000 clones, about 88% being singletons. This sample comprised CD4+ or CD8+ T cells sorted from blood, obtained in a trial of the OX40 agonist ivuxolimab. These receptors originate from an adult with an advanced solid tumor such as melanoma, head and neck, liver or kidney cancer.

The chain couples TRBV7-8 to TRBJ2-1; D not resolved. The germline V gene encodes CDR1 SGHVS and CDR2 FQNEAQ. CDR3 length: 14 amino acids. Trimming pared 3 bases from V and 1 base from J, leaving 7 bases between. In DNA, the CDR3 is TGTGCCAGCAGCTTTTACGGGTCCTACAATGAGCAGTTCTTC. It codes for CASSFYGSYNEQFF.

The chain carries TRBV28 and TRBJ2-7; D is perhaps TRBD2 (6 bases). CDR1 MDHEN and CDR2 SYDVKM come from the germline V gene. The CDR3 has 12 amino acids. V shed 5 bases and J shed 3 bases, with 8 bases lying between them. CDR3: CASSGLHYEQYF. The CDR3 region has the DNA TGTGCCAGCAGTGGACTACACTACGAGCAGTACTTC.

V is TRBV9 and J is TRBJ1-1; 7 positions agree with TRBD1. The CDR3 is made up of 13 amino acids. Germline assignment: CDR1 SGDLS and CDR2 YYNGEE. The V and J ends lost 0 bases and 8 bases, in that order; junction bases with no gene match: 4. CDR3 nucleotides: TGTGCCAGCAGCGTAGGGGCAGGGGGGGAAGCTTTCTTT. It translates to CASSVGAGGEAFF. Full variable domain (outside the CDR3, taken from reference TRBV9 and TRBJ1-1): DSGVTQTPKHLITATGQRVTLRCSPRSGDLSVYWYQQSLDQGLQFLIQYYNGEERAKGNILERFSAQQFPDLHSELNLSSLELGDSALYFCASSVGAGGEAFFGQGTRLTVV.

V is TRBV7-9 and J is TRBJ1-1, with D uncertain. The germline gives CDR1 SEHNR, CDR2 FQNEAQ (reference sequence). Trimming pared 1 base from V and 4 bases from J, leaving 10 bases between. This CDR3 comprises 14 residues. This chain's CDR3 is CASSLDGKGTEAFF. Written as DNA, the CDR3 is TGTGCCAGCAGCTTAGACGGCAAAGGCACTGAAGCTTTCTTT.

The chain couples TRBV11-3 to TRBJ2-1; 14 bases map to TRBD2. V lost 4 bases and J lost 9; bases outside the gene matches: 5. The CDR3 is 15 residues long. CDR1 SGHNT and CDR2 YENEEA come from the germline V gene. In DNA form, the CDR3 reads TGTGCCAGCAGCTCCGGACTAGCGGGAGGTTCTGAGCAGTTCTTC. Translated, it gives CASSSGLAGGSEQFF.

The rearrangement uses TRBV6-1 and TRBJ1-2; D gene unclear. V lost 1 base to trimming and J lost 7 bases, with 13 bases between them. The CDR3 has 14 residues. Germline CDR1 is MNHNS and CDR2 is SASEGT. CDR3 in amino acids: CASSEGSQSGGYTF. For the CDR3, the DNA is TGTGCCAGCAGTGAAGGGTCACAGTCCGGTGGCTACACCTTC.

V and J are TRBV29-1 and TRBJ2-6; 8 nucleotides align to TRBD1. This CDR3 has 18 residues. CDR1 and CDR2 (germline): SQVTM, ANQGSEA. With 2 bases clipped from V and 0 bases from J, the junction kept 9 bases outside the gene matches. For the CDR3, the DNA is TGCAGCGTTGAACTGATCCGGGACAGGCTCTCTGGGGCCAACGTCCTGACTTTC. Its translation is CSVELIRDRLSGANVLTF.

The chain uses TRBV5-4 and TRBJ2-1; D gene uncertain. This CDR3 is built from 16 residues. Trimming stripped 0 bases from V and 0 bases from J, with 10 bases between. Germline CDR1 reads SGHNT; CDR2 reads YYREEE (reference sequence). The CDR3 DNA sequence: TGTGCCAGCAGCTTGGTAGGACGGAGCTCCTACAATGAGCAGTTCTTC. Translation: CASSLVGRSSYNEQFF.

The rearrangement links TRBV27 to TRBJ2-3; 8 bases are a match to TRBD2. Germline CDR1 MNHEY, CDR2 SMNVEV (reference sequence). J lost 6 bases, V lost 3 bases, and 8 bases had no gene match. There are 15 residues in the CDR3. CDR3 residues: CASSFGAGAGDTQYF. Here the CDR3 DNA reads TGTGCCAGCAGTTTTGGAGCGGGAGCAGGGGATACGCAGTATTTT.

The J gene is TRBJ2-3, the V gene TRBV2; 12 nucleotides agree with TRBD2. In germline, CDR1 is SNHLY, CDR2 FYNNEI. J lost 6 bases, V lost 7 bases, and 8 bases had no gene match. This CDR3 contains 15 residues. CDR3 nucleotides: TGTGCCAGCAACCCGCTAGCGGGAGGGCGGGATACGCAGTATTTT. As protein: CASNPLAGGRDTQYF.

V and J are TRBV11-2 and TRBJ1-2; 8 bases align to TRBD1. The germline CDR1 and CDR2 sequences are SGHAT and FQNNGV. V was clipped by 3 bases and J by 7 bases; unmatched bases: 19. The CDR3 consists of 18 residues. In nucleotides, the CDR3 is TGTGCCAGCAGCTTCTCTCACCGGGGGTGGGACAGGAATCTTGGCTACACCTTC. Amino acids: CASSFSHRGWDRNLGYTF.

The V call is TRBV19, the J call TRBJ1-5; D is perhaps TRBD1 (6 bases). Germline V lookup: CDR1 LNHDA, CDR2 SQIVND (reference sequence). V gave up 1 base and J gave up 6 bases, with 13 bases separating them. There are 15 residues in the CDR3. The CDR3 here is CASSIVAGAGQPQHF. DNA for the CDR3: TGTGCCAGTAGTATAGTCGCAGGGGCGGGTCAGCCCCAGCATTTT.

The rearrangement joins TRBV2 to TRBJ2-7; D ambiguous. CDR3 size: 12 residues. The germline V gene has CDR1 SNHLY and CDR2 FYNNEI. The germline V and J ends were trimmed by 6 bases and 2 bases, with 8 bases remaining between them. CDR3 bases: TGTGCCAGCAGCGAGTCCGCCTACGAGCAGTACTTC. Its translation is CASSESAYEQYF.

The rearrangement links TRBV6-1 to TRBJ2-1, with a weak D call TRBD1 (5 bases). The CDR3 extends over 13 amino acids. The V end lost 5 bases, the J end lost 4 bases, and 9 bases lay between the germline ends. CDR1 is MNHNS, CDR2 SASEGT, per germline. CDR3 in amino acids: CASSPRTYNEQFF. The CDR3 bases are TGTGCCAGCAGTCCCCGGACATACAATGAGCAGTTCTTC.

The rearrangement uses TRBV11-3 and TRBJ2-1, with 10 bases lining up with TRBD2. This CDR3 comprises 17 residues. Germline CDR1 is SGHNT and CDR2 is YENEEA. J lost 4 bases, V lost 1 base, and 7 bases had no gene match. CDR3 amino acids: CASSLGIAGGPYNEQFF. CDR3 in DNA: TGTGCCAGCAGCTTAGGAATAGCGGGAGGCCCATACAATGAGCAGTTCTTC.

V usage is TRBV5-5 and J usage is TRBJ2-7, with TRBD2 as a possible D gene (5 bases). Per the germline V gene, CDR1 is SGHKS and CDR2 is YYEKEE (reference sequence). The CDR3 loop spans 13 amino acids. Trimming took 2 bases from V and 6 from J, leaving 12 bases between them. The CDR3 DNA reads TGTGCCAGCAGCTTCGGGATTTCAGGCGAGCAGTACTTC. Its protein product is CASSFGISGEQYF.

The chain carries TRBV5-1 and TRBJ2-2; the match to TRBD1 covers 10 bases. Germline CDR1 SGHRS, CDR2 YFSETQ. The length of the CDR3 is 15 residues. V shed 4 bases and J 8 bases; nucleotides not matched to a gene: 8. The CDR3 here is CASSMGQGILGELFF. CDR3 bases: TGCGCCAGCAGCATGGGACAGGGGATACTAGGGGAGCTGTTTTTT.

This sequence joins TRBV9 and TRBJ1-4; perhaps TRBD1 as D (6 bases). V lost 3 bases and J 8 bases, leaving 11 bases between the germline ends. The CDR3 is 13 residues long. Germline-derived CDR1 and CDR2 are SGDLS and YYNGEE. The CDR3 is CASSGLGGEKLFF. The CDR3 nucleotides read TGTGCCAGCAGCGGTTTGGGGGGCGAAAAACTGTTTTTT.

The CDR3 loop is CSVRSSGTYEQYF. In nucleotides, the CDR3 is TGCAGCGTTCGGTCTAGCGGGACTTACGAGCAGTACTTC. The gene calls are TRBV29-1 and TRBJ2-7; TRBD2 aligns across 9 bases. CDR1 SQVTM and CDR2 ANQGSEA come from the germline V gene. The junction had 6 bases not matched to a gene; V was cut back by 5 bases and J by 4 bases. This CDR3 region has 13 residues.

The rearrangement uses TRBV29-1 and TRBJ2-7, with TRBD1 matching 8 bases. After removal of 5 bases from V and 7 bases from J, the junction contained 16 bases not matched to a gene. Germline V lookup: CDR1 SQVTM, CDR2 ANQGSEA. The CDR3 runs 15 residues. This chain's CDR3 is CSVKSLGQGASEQYF. The DNA of the CDR3 is TGCAGCGTTAAGAGTCTGGGTCAGGGGGCCTCGGAGCAGTACTTC.

This sequence joins TRBV5-1 and TRBJ1-1; D possibly corresponds to TRBD1 (6 bases). Germline CDR1 reads SGHRS; CDR2 reads YFSETQ. V shed 0 bases and J shed 4 bases, with 16 bases lying between them. The CDR3 extends over 16 amino acids. The CDR3 sequence: CASSLGWGAVGTEAFF. CDR3 nucleotide sequence: TGCGCCAGCAGCTTGGGTTGGGGGGCGGTGGGCACTGAAGCTTTCTTT. The whole variable domain, remainder taken from reference TRBV5-1 and TRBJ1-1, is KAGVTQTPRYLIKTRGQQVTLSCSPISGHRSVSWYQQTPGQGLQFLFEYFSETQRNKGNFPGRFSGRQFSNSRSEMNVSTLELGDSALYLCASSLGWGAVGTEAFFGQGTRLTVV.

The CDR3 reads CASPGQGPGEQYF. Written as DNA, the CDR3 is TGTGCCTCCCCGGGACAGGGCCCCGGCGAGCAGTACTTC. This chain joins TRBV30 and TRBJ2-7; 9 bases align to TRBD1. This CDR3 is 13 amino acids long. V lost 7 bases and J lost 6; bases outside the gene matches: 10. Germline values: CDR1 GTSNPN, CDR2 SVGIG (reference sequence).

V usage is TRBV30 and J usage is TRBJ1-6; 7 bases align to TRBD1. This CDR3 has 13 amino acids. V trimming: 5 bases; J trimming: 8 bases; junction bases outside the gene matches: 6. Per germline, CDR1 GTSNPN and CDR2 SVGIG (reference sequence). The CDR3 sequence: CAWRNDRDSPLHF. The DNA of the CDR3 is TGTGCCTGGCGAAATGACAGGGATTCACCCCTCCACTTT.

The chain carries TRBV18 and TRBJ2-7; 9 bases are a match to TRBD2. Germline CDR1 is KGHSH and CDR2 is LQKENI. V shed 6 bases, J shed 4 bases, and the junction held 1 base outside the gene matches. CDR3 length equals 12 residues. Here the CDR3 reads CASSTSGYEQYF. CDR3 nucleotide sequence: TGTGCCAGCTCTACTAGCGGGTACGAGCAGTACTTC.

The V and J genes are TRBV6-4 and TRBJ2-1; TRBD2 matches 9 bases. Losses at the gene ends were 4 bases for V and 4 bases for J; bases not matched to a gene: 5. CDR3 length: 15 residues. Germline-derived CDR1 and CDR2 are MRHNA and SNTAGT. CDR3 nucleotides: TGTGCCAGCAGTGCCTCTACTAGCGGGTACAATGAGCAGTTCTTC. Amino acids: CASSASTSGYNEQFF.

The rearrangement links TRBV19 to TRBJ1-4; no reliable D call. The CDR3 has 13 residues. V lost 1 base and J 2 bases, leaving 2 bases between the germline ends. In germline, CDR1 is LNHDA, CDR2 SQIVND (reference sequence). The CDR3 sequence: CASSIVTNEKLFF. The CDR3 DNA is TGTGCCAGTAGTATAGTTACTAATGAAAAACTGTTTTTT.